The subject of this entry is one TCR beta chain. The antigen remains undetermined. The data derive from a study of cytomegalovirus exposure and HLA in healthy donors. The PCR made use of 60 Vbeta and 13 Jbeta primers. Repertoires were generated with immunoSEQ multiplex PCR, while TCRdb's copy carries only in-frame clones and drops some. The sample consists of roughly 98,000 clones, around 75% of them appearing once. Trimming removed 4 bases from V and 3 bases from J; junction bases left unmatched: 7. The CDR3 sequence is 17 residues long. Germline CDR1 reads SGHNT; CDR2 reads YYREEE (reference sequence). Study observations and caveats: Earlier findings revealed that most TCR beta V segments proved productive either about 87% or about 30% of the time. In a later analysis, V- and J-gene trimming of beta chains associated with a DCLRE1C missense variant, replicated independently.

This chain links TRBV5-4 with TRBJ2-3; 14 positions agree with TRBD2. This clonotype was sampled from a man younger than 30 in good health and CMV-seropositive. Sequencing used PBMCs. The CDR3 DNA follows: TGTGCCAGCAGCGGGACTAGCGGGGGTAGTGCGACAGATACGCAGTATTTT. It encodes CASSGTSGGSATDTQYF. The full variable domain, in which reference TRBV5-4 and TRBJ2-3 provide the parts outside the CDR3, is ETGVTQSPTHLIKTRGQQVTLRCSSQSGHNTVSWYQQALGQGPQFIFQYYREEENGRGNFPPRFSGLQFPNYSSELNVNALELDDSALYLCASSGTSGGSATDTQYFGPGTRLTVL.